These 26 T cell receptor beta chains came from one sample sequenced in a study of long-term antiretroviral therapy in people with HIV (dated by TCRdb to 2022 to 2024). The immunoSEQ hsTCRB v3.0 assay was used at survey level resolution to sequence the TRB variable region. The clones in this table, taken by TCRdb from immuneACCESS, are in-frame only. Not every clone is retained; where verified, under half of the shortfall comes from an unresolved V gene, and the cause of the rest is unknown. The sample yields about 24,000 clones; 81% were counted once. The ten most abundant clones make up 16% of the sample. The specimen comprised unsorted PBMCs, sampled at the start of antiretroviral therapy, before treatment. The source is a woman aged 18 to 35 with HIV.

V and J are TRBV29-1 and TRBJ2-1, with 7 nucleotides matching TRBD2. The germline gives CDR1 SQVTM, CDR2 ANQGSEA. The V and J ends lost 0 bases and 3 bases, in that order; junction bases with no gene match: 5. The CDR3 spans 15 residues. The CDR3 is CSVEDGGSNYNEQFF. CDR3 nucleotide sequence: TGCAGCGTTGAAGACGGCGGGAGTAACTACAATGAGCAGTTCTTC.

The chain uses TRBV5-1 and TRBJ2-3, with TRBD1 matching over 10 bases. Unmatched junction bases numbered 3, after V lost 4 bases and J lost 4 bases. Germline V gene data show CDR1 as SGHRS and CDR2 as YFSETQ. The CDR3 covers 14 residues. For the CDR3, the DNA is TGCGCCAGCAGCGGACAGGGGGTTTCAGATACGCAGTATTTT. Protein product: CASSGQGVSDTQYF.

This clone showed up just once. Written as DNA, the CDR3 is TGTGCCAGTAGTATTCGACCCTTCTACGAGCAGTACTTC. Protein sequence: CASSIRPFYEQYF. V usage is TRBV19 and J usage is TRBJ2-7; D remains unclear. This CDR3 is built from 13 residues. Germline lookup yields CDR1 LNHDA and CDR2 SQIVND (reference sequence). Between the trimmed V and J ends, which lost 3 bases and 3 bases, there was a span of 9 bases.

This chain connects TRBV7-2 to TRBJ1-1, with D hard to call. V was pared by 4 bases and J by 2 bases, with 8 bases between. Germline values: CDR1 SGHTA, CDR2 FQGNSA. The CDR3 has 13 amino acids. Here the CDR3 DNA reads TGTGCCAGCAGCTCGACGGTAAACACTGAAGCTTTCTTT. Protein: CASSSTVNTEAFF.

This chain links TRBV30 with TRBJ2-5; tentative D call: TRBD2 (5 bases). The CDR3 covers 14 residues. The germline gives CDR1 GTSNPN, CDR2 SVGIG (reference sequence). The V end lost 2 bases, the J end lost 2 bases, and 12 bases lay between the germline ends. The CDR3 loop is CAWSRVTIQETQYF. CDR3 coding DNA: TGTGCCTGGAGTCGGGTGACTATTCAAGAGACCCAGTACTTC.

The genes are TRBV7-9 and TRBJ2-7; D perhaps matches TRBD1 (6 bases). CDR3 length: 13 residues. Between the trimmed V and J ends, which lost 5 bases and 5 bases, there was a span of 13 bases. The germline CDR1 and CDR2 sequences are SEHNR and FQNEAQ (reference sequence). This chain's CDR3 is CASSEQTGHEQYF. As DNA, the CDR3 is TGTGCCAGCAGCGAACAGACAGGTCACGAGCAGTACTTC.

The chain joins TRBV28 to TRBJ2-5, with D tentatively TRBD1 (6 bases). This CDR3 has 13 residues. The germline V gene encodes CDR1 MDHEN and CDR2 SYDVKM. V was cut by 10 bases and J by 0 bases, with 12 bases left in between. CDR3 protein: CAISRQDQETQYF. The CDR3 nucleotides are TGTGCCATTTCGCGACAGGACCAAGAGACCCAGTACTTC.

This chain connects TRBV10-3 to TRBJ1-5; D unclear. V lost 3 bases, J lost 0 bases, and 9 bases lay in between. Germline V CDR1 and CDR2: ENHRY, SYGVKD. This CDR3 contains 15 residues. DNA of the CDR3: TGTGCCATCAGTGAATCTGAGTATAGCAATCAGCCCCAGCATTTT. Its protein is CAISESEYSNQPQHF.

The genes are TRBV19 and TRBJ1-5; TRBD1 matches at 7 bases. This CDR3 is built from 14 residues. V shed 6 bases and J 4 bases; nucleotides not matched to a gene: 6. Germline loops: CDR1 LNHDA, CDR2 SQIVND (reference sequence). CDR3 protein: CASSSRGVNQPQHF. CDR3 in DNA: TGTGCCAGTAGCTCCAGGGGGGTGAATCAGCCCCAGCATTTT.

In its sample, this clone was seen a few times. This chain connects TRBV7-6 to TRBJ1-6; D is unresolved. V was clipped by 1 base and J by 8 bases, with 6 bases between them. The CDR3 is 13 amino acids. Germline V CDR1 and CDR2: SGHVS, FNYEAQ. DNA for the CDR3: TGTGCCAGCAGCTTAGGGCGGGATTCACCCCTCCACTTT. Protein sequence: CASSLGRDSPLHF.

This clone appeared once. The chain joins TRBV7-9 to TRBJ2-1, with D hard to call. CDR3 length equals 15 residues. The ends were cut back, 3 bases at V and 4 bases at J, with 13 bases in the middle. Germline values: CDR1 SEHNR, CDR2 FQNEAQ (reference sequence). CDR3 sequence reads: CASSFSLAGYNEQFF. The CDR3 coding sequence is TGTGCCAGCAGCTTTAGTTTAGCTGGTTACAATGAGCAGTTCTTC. Combining the CDR3 with reference TRBV7-9 and TRBJ2-1 gives the whole variable domain DTGVSQNPRHKITKRGQNVTFRCDPISEHNRLYWYRQTLGQGPEFLTYFQNEAQLEKSRLLSDRFSAERPKGSFSTLEIQRTEQGDSAMYLCASSFSLAGYNEQFFGPGTRLTVL.

The chain recombines TRBV11-2 with TRBJ2-1; a possible D gene is TRBD2 (6 bases). Germline loops: CDR1 SGHAT, CDR2 FQNNGV. V was clipped by 5 bases and J by 7 bases, with 15 bases between them. CDR3 length: 14 residues. CDR3 bases: TGTGCCAGCAGCCCCTGGAGGGGACGGAATGAGCAGTTCTTC. Translated: CASSPWRGRNEQFF.

There are a few counts of this clone. J is TRBJ1-5 and V is TRBV18, with 7 nucleotides matching TRBD1. The germline gives CDR1 KGHSH, CDR2 LQKENI. The CDR3 length is 17 residues. The V and J ends lost 3 bases and 0 bases, in that order; junction bases with no gene match: 8. CDR3 in amino acids: CASSPTGSSNSNQPQHF. The CDR3 region has the DNA TGTGCCAGCTCACCGACAGGGTCCTCCAATAGCAATCAGCCCCAGCATTTT. Full variable domain (remainder filled in from reference TRBV18 and TRBJ1-5): NAGVMQNPRHLVRRRGQEARLRCSPMKGHSHVYWYRQLPEEGLKFMVYLQKENIIDESGMPKERFSAEFPKEGPSILRIQQVVRGDSAAYFCASSPTGSSNSNQPQHFGDGTRLSIL.

This clone was seen a single time. The chain couples TRBV5-4 to TRBJ2-1, with D possibly matching TRBD2 (5 bases). The CDR3 contains 12 residues. Germline lookup yields CDR1 SGHNT and CDR2 YYREEE (reference sequence). The ends were cut back, 7 bases at V and 9 bases at J, with 14 bases in the middle. The CDR3 DNA sequence: TGTGCCAGCGCGGTAAGCGGTGGTGAGCAGTTCTTC. It is translated as CASAVSGGEQFF.

This chain uses TRBV27 with TRBJ2-5; 11 bases are shared with TRBD2. The CDR3 consists of 16 residues. Germline assignment: CDR1 MNHEY and CDR2 SMNVEV (reference sequence). The trim removed 5 bases at V and 0 bases at J, leaving 5 bases unmatched. The CDR3 nucleotides read TGTGCCAGCAGTGAGACTAGCGGGATTTACCAAGAGACCCAGTACTTC. It specifies CASSETSGIYQETQYF.

This sequence joins TRBV2 and TRBJ2-5, with no clear D. V was clipped by 7 bases and J by 2 bases, with 2 bases between them. Germline-derived CDR1 and CDR2 are SNHLY and FYNNEI. CDR3 length: 10 residues. CDR3 amino acids: CASIQETQYF. In nucleotides, the CDR3 is TGTGCCAGCATTCAAGAGACCCAGTACTTC.

In DNA, the CDR3 is TGTGCCAGCAGTTTATCTGGGGGACAGACCGGGGAGCTGTTTTTT. Protein product: CASSLSGGQTGELFF. The chain has TRBV27 and TRBJ2-2; 7 nucleotides align to TRBD1. The V segment lost 0 bases and the J segment 5 bases; nucleotides outside the gene matches: 3. The CDR3 runs 15 residues. The germline V gene has CDR1 MNHEY and CDR2 SMNVEV (reference sequence).

This clone was observed a single time. The gene calls are TRBV7-6 and TRBJ1-3; unclear D gene. This CDR3 has 17 residues. Trimming took off 1 base at V and 0 bases at J, with 13 bases between the two ends. Germline V gene lookup returns CDR1 SGHVS and CDR2 FNYEAQ. Here the CDR3 DNA reads TGTGCCAGCAGCTTAGAGGCAGGAGCCCTCTCTGGAAACACCATATATTTT. Translation gives CASSLEAGALSGNTIYF.

The chain is built from TRBV7-8 and TRBJ1-2; 11 bases are a match to TRBD1. Per the germline V gene, CDR1 is SGHVS and CDR2 is FQNEAQ. This CDR3 is built from 16 residues. The V segment lost 1 base and the J segment 8 bases; nucleotides outside the gene matches: 9. The CDR3 DNA sequence: TGTGCCAGCAGCTTAGGGACAGGGGGCGCATTGGGAGGCTACACCTTC. It encodes CASSLGTGGALGGYTF.

The chain carries TRBV18 and TRBJ2-2; 8 bases fit TRBD1. V lost 3 bases to trimming and J lost 6 bases; unmatched junction nucleotides: 3. Germline V gene data show CDR1 as KGHSH and CDR2 as LQKENI. The CDR3 extends over 14 amino acids. This CDR3 reads CASSPATGAGELFF. CDR3 DNA sequence: TGTGCCAGCTCACCGGCGACAGGGGCCGGGGAGCTGTTTTTT.

V usage is TRBV10-3 and J usage is TRBJ2-1; 7 nucleotides match TRBD2. V trimming: 0 bases; J trimming: 6 bases; junction bases outside the gene matches: 14. The length of the CDR3 is 18 residues. CDR1 ENHRY and CDR2 SYGVKD come from the germline V gene. The CDR3 nucleotides are TGTGCCATCAGTGAGTCGCTGGGCTTGGCGGGAGATCCCAATGAGCAGTTCTTC. Protein sequence: CAISESLGLAGDPNEQFF.

This chain joins TRBV6-1 and TRBJ2-7; D possibly corresponds to TRBD1 (5 bases). Germline loops: CDR1 MNHNS, CDR2 SASEGT. The V and J ends lost 7 bases and 0 bases respectively, with 10 bases between them. The CDR3 is 13 amino acids. The CDR3 nucleotides read TGTGCCAGCAATCAGGGTCCCTCCTACGAGCAGTACTTC. Translating gives CASNQGPSYEQYF.

The gene calls are TRBV6-5 and TRBJ1-2; 12 nucleotides align to TRBD1. The V segment lost 6 bases and the J segment 8 bases; nucleotides outside the gene matches: 10. The length of the CDR3 is 15 residues. Germline CDR1 reads MNHEY; CDR2 reads SVGAGI. DNA of the CDR3: TGTGCCAGCAGATGGGGGACAGGGGGCGATTCCGGCTACACCTTC. It specifies CASRWGTGGDSGYTF.

The rearrangement links TRBV4-2 to TRBJ2-3; D is uncertain. CDR1 is LGHNA and CDR2 is YNFKEQ in the germline V gene. CDR3 size: 11 residues. Between the trimmed V and J ends, which lost 9 bases and 2 bases, there was a span of 6 bases. DNA of the CDR3: TGTGCCAGTAGGTCCACAGATACGCAGTATTTT. Its protein is CASRSTDTQYF.

This chain uses TRBV30 with TRBJ1-4; tentative D call: TRBD1 (5 bases). Trimming took 4 bases from V and 7 from J, leaving 10 bases between them. Germline-derived CDR1 and CDR2 are GTSNPN and SVGIG (reference sequence). This CDR3 has 12 residues. The CDR3 bases are TGTGCCTGGAACCAGGGAGGTGAAAAACTGTTTTTT. It is translated as CAWNQGGEKLFF.

V gene TRBV29-1 combines with J gene TRBJ1-2; D is undetermined. The V gene's germline CDR1 is SQVTM and CDR2 ANQGSEA. Trimming shortened V by 0 bases and J by 4 bases, and 12 bases separated the two germline ends. The CDR3 runs to 14 residues. This CDR3 is CSVEDAQSVYGYTF. CDR3 coding DNA: TGCAGCGTTGAAGACGCACAGTCGGTCTATGGCTACACCTTC. The full variable domain, with the rest looked up from reference TRBV29-1 and TRBJ1-2, is SAVISQKPSRDICQRGTSLTIQCQVDSQVTMMFWYRQQPGQSLTLIATANQGSEATYESGFVIDKFPISRPNLTFSTLTVSNMSPEDSSIYLCSVEDAQSVYGYTFGSGTRLTVV.